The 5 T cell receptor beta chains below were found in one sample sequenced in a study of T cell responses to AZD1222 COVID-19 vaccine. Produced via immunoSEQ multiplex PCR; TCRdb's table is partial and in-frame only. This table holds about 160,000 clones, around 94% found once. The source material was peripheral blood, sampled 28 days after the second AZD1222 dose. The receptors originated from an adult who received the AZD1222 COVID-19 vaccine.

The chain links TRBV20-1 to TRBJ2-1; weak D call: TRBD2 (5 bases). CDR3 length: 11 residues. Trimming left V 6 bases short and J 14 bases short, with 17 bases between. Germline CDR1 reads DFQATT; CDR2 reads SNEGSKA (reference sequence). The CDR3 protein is CSAPFGDPEFF. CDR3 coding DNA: TGCAGTGCGCCCTTCGGGGATCCAGAGTTCTTC.

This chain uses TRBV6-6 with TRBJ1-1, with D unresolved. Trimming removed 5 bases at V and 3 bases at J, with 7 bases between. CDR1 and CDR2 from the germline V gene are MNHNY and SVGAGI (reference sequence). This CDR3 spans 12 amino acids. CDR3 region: CASSTVDTEAFF. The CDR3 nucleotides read TGTGCCAGCAGTACGGTCGACACTGAAGCTTTCTTT.

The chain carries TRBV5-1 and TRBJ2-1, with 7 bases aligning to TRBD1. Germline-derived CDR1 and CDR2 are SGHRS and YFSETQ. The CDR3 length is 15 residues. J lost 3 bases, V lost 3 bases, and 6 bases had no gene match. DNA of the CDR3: TGCGCCAGCAGCTCTCTCGACAGGGACTACAATGAGCAGTTCTTC. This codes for CASSSLDRDYNEQFF.

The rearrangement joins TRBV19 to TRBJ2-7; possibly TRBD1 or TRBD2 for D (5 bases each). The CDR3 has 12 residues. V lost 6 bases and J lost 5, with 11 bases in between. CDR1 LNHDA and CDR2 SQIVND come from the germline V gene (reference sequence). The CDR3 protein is CASSEGDHEQYF. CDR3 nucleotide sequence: TGTGCCAGTAGCGAAGGGGACCACGAGCAGTACTTC.

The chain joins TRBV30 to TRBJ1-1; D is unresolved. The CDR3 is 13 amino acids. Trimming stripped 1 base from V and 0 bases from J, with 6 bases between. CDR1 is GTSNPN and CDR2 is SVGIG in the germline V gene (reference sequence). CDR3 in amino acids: CAWSEQLNTEAFF. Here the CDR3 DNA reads TGTGCCTGGAGTGAACAGTTGAACACTGAAGCTTTCTTT.